A single sample gave rise to the 32 T cell receptor beta chains below, sequenced in a study of cytomegalovirus exposure and HLA in healthy donors. Here immunoSEQ multiplex PCR was the method, and the copy in TCRdb shows in-frame clones only, minus some. Of 70,000 to 85,000 clones listed, less than 95% were seen once; the top ten hold approximately 2.1%. The sample consisted of PBMCs. These receptors originate from a woman aged 18-30 years in good health and CMV-seropositive.

This sequence joins TRBV5-5 and TRBJ2-7, with D possibly being TRBD1 (6 bases). CDR1 is SGHKS, CDR2 YYEKEE, per germline (reference sequence). This CDR3 is built from 16 residues. V was shortened by 2 bases and J by 0 bases, with 15 bases between the two germline ends. As DNA, the CDR3 is TGTGCCAGCAGCTTTTTGCCTACGGACAGCTCCTACGAGCAGTACTTC. Translation gives CASSFLPTDSSYEQYF. Using reference TRBV5-5 and TRBJ2-7 for the parts outside the CDR3, the full variable domain is DAGVTQSPTHLIKTRGQQVTLRCSPISGHKSVSWYQQVLGQGPQFIFQYYEKEERGRGNFPDRFSARQFPNYSSELNVNALLLGDSALYLCASSFLPTDSSYEQYFGPGTRLTVT.

The rearrangement links TRBV19 to TRBJ1-5, with D hard to call. The CDR3 loop spans 15 amino acids. The germline gives CDR1 LNHDA, CDR2 SQIVND (reference sequence). V was shortened by 3 bases and J by 3 bases, with 12 bases between the two germline ends. The CDR3 coding sequence is TGTGCCAGTAGTATTGATGAGGGAAACAATCAGCCCCAGCATTTT. Its translation is CASSIDEGNNQPQHF.

The chain has TRBV10-3 and TRBJ2-7; D possibly corresponds to TRBD2 (5 bases). With 0 bases removed from V and 3 bases from J, the gap between germline ends came to 18 bases. Germline-derived CDR1 and CDR2 are ENHRY and SYGVKD. The CDR3 totals 17 residues. Written as DNA, the CDR3 is TGTGCCATCAGTGAGTCGAATCGTAGACCTGGAGGCTACGAGCAGTACTTC. Translating it yields CAISESNRRPGGYEQYF.

This clone showed up just once. The V call is TRBV11-2, the J call TRBJ2-5; weak D call: TRBD2 (5 bases). This CDR3 region has 14 residues. CDR1 SGHAT and CDR2 FQNNGV come from the germline V gene. V lost 3 bases, J lost 8 bases, and 16 bases lay in between. For the CDR3, the DNA is TGTGCCAGCAGCTTGTCCGGGAAGGAAAAAACCCAGTACTTC. Translation gives CASSLSGKEKTQYF.

This sequence joins TRBV15 and TRBJ1-4, with no clear D. Germline assignment: CDR1 LNHNV and CDR2 YYDKDF (reference sequence). The CDR3 sequence is 17 residues long. Trimming removed 3 bases at V and 13 bases at J, with 27 bases between. The CDR3 nucleotides read TGTGCCACCAGCAGCGCTAAGAGGGTGATGAGAGATCTCGGACTGTTTTTT. Translated: CATSSAKRVMRDLGLFF.

This clone occurred once. The CDR3 loop is CSVRAGGTDTQYF. CDR3 nucleotide sequence: TGCAGCGTGAGAGCGGGAGGCACAGATACGCAGTATTTT. The chain combines TRBV29-1 with TRBJ2-3; 8 bases align to TRBD2. The CDR3 totals 13 residues. Per the germline V gene, CDR1 is SQVTM and CDR2 is ANQGSEA. The V gene end was trimmed by 6 bases and the J gene end by 1 base; junction bases not matched to a gene: 3.

The chain carries TRBV9 and TRBJ1-2; maybe TRBD1 (6 bases). Trimming stripped 7 bases from V and 8 bases from J, with 18 bases between. Germline V CDR1 and CDR2: SGDLS, YYNGEE. The CDR3 covers 13 residues. This chain's CDR3 is CASGAGVLGGYTF. The CDR3 DNA reads TGTGCCAGCGGGGCAGGGGTGTTGGGGGGCTACACCTTC.

The V and J genes are TRBV7-9 and TRBJ2-7; TRBD1 agrees at 9 bases. Per germline, CDR1 SEHNR and CDR2 FQNEAQ (reference sequence). CDR3 length: 15 residues. V lost 5 bases and J lost 4; bases outside the gene matches: 9. The CDR3 loop reads CASSPKGQGTYEQYF. The CDR3 nucleotides read TGTGCCAGCAGCCCGAAAGGACAGGGGACTTACGAGCAGTACTTC.

This sequence joins TRBV6-1 and TRBJ2-4; TRBD1 matches at 7 bases. The germline gives CDR1 MNHNS, CDR2 SASEGT. This CDR3 is built from 16 residues. With 2 bases clipped from V and 4 bases from J, the junction kept 8 bases outside the gene matches. This CDR3 is CASSETPDRRKNIQYF. In DNA, the CDR3 is TGTGCCAGCAGTGAAACCCCGGACAGGCGTAAAAACATTCAGTACTTC.

The gene calls are TRBV9 and TRBJ1-1; the D gene is possibly TRBD1 (6 bases). V lost 5 bases to trimming and J lost 6 bases, with 14 bases between them. CDR3 length: 13 residues. Germline V gives CDR1 SGDLS, CDR2 YYNGEE. DNA for the CDR3: TGTGCCAGCAGTCCTACAGGGAGGGCTGAAGCTTTCTTT. Its translation is CASSPTGRAEAFF. Full variable domain (rest looked up from reference TRBV9 and TRBJ1-1): DSGVTQTPKHLITATGQRVTLRCSPRSGDLSVYWYQQSLDQGLQFLIQYYNGEERAKGNILERFSAQQFPDLHSELNLSSLELGDSALYFCASSPTGRAEAFFGQGTRLTVV.

This chain joins TRBV19 and TRBJ1-6, with a possible D match to TRBD1 (5 bases). The V gene's germline CDR1 is LNHDA and CDR2 SQIVND (reference sequence). The CDR3 is 13 residues long. Deletions cut 10 bases from V and 6 bases from J, with 13 bases between. The CDR3 reads CATAAGPNSPLHF. The CDR3 nucleotides read TGTGCCACCGCGGCAGGGCCTAATTCACCCCTCCACTTT.

The J gene is TRBJ1-5, the V gene TRBV2; D is unclear. Trimming shortened V by 6 bases and J by 0 bases, and 15 bases separated the two germline ends. This CDR3 has 16 amino acids. Germline lookup yields CDR1 SNHLY and CDR2 FYNNEI. The CDR3 coding sequence is TGTGCCAGCAGGGCGGAGGAGGGTTATAGCAATCAGCCCCAGCATTTT. As protein: CASRAEEGYSNQPQHF.

The chain has TRBV6-4 and TRBJ2-3, with 8 bases aligning to TRBD2. Germline-derived CDR1 and CDR2 are MRHNA and SNTAGT. Losses at the gene ends were 3 bases for V and 5 bases for J; bases not matched to a gene: 7. This CDR3 is built from 15 residues. The CDR3: CASSEGLAGEDTQYF. DNA of the CDR3: TGTGCCAGCAGTGAAGGCCTAGCGGGTGAAGATACGCAGTATTTT.

The rearrangement joins TRBV11-3 to TRBJ2-1, with D possibly being TRBD1 (5 bases). Germline CDR1 is SGHNT and CDR2 is YENEEA. The CDR3 extends over 17 amino acids. Trimming shortened V by 1 base and J by 0 bases, and 13 bases separated the two germline ends. This CDR3 is CASSLGPGSSSYNEQFF. The CDR3 nucleotides read TGTGCCAGCAGCTTAGGACCAGGGTCTAGCTCCTACAATGAGCAGTTCTTC.

V and J are TRBV7-3 and TRBJ2-5; no definite D call. Trimming left V 1 base short and J 1 base short, with 7 bases between. The germline V gene encodes CDR1 SGHTA and CDR2 FQGTGA. The CDR3 length is 14 residues. Written as DNA, the CDR3 is TGTGCCAGCAGCTTAATGGCAGGCCAAGAGACCCAGTACTTC. Protein sequence: CASSLMAGQETQYF.

V usage is TRBV7-7 and J usage is TRBJ2-1; maybe TRBD1 (5 bases). The length of the CDR3 is 13 residues. CDR1 SSHAT and CDR2 FNYEAQ come from the germline V gene (reference sequence). V lost 5 bases, J lost 3 bases, and 8 bases lay in between. CDR3 sequence reads: CASSPQGYNEQFF. The CDR3 bases are TGTGCCAGCAGCCCTCAGGGCTACAATGAGCAGTTCTTC.

This chain joins TRBV27 and TRBJ2-3; TRBD2 matches at 10 bases. CDR1 MNHEY and CDR2 SMNVEV come from the germline V gene (reference sequence). The CDR3 runs to 14 residues. Trimming cost V 5 bases and J 4 bases; bases outside gene matches: 3. In nucleotides, the CDR3 is TGTGCCAGCAGTCCAGCGGGAGGGCCAGATACGCAGTATTTT. Translating it yields CASSPAGGPDTQYF.

CDR3: CASSATGSTNEKLFF. In DNA form, the CDR3 reads TGTGCCAGCAGCGCAACAGGCTCAACTAATGAAAAACTGTTTTTT. The V and J genes are TRBV9 and TRBJ1-4, with D perhaps matching TRBD1 (5 bases). V was pared by 3 bases and J by 0 bases, with 9 bases between. Germline CDR1 and CDR2: SGDLS and YYNGEE. This CDR3 contains 15 residues.

V usage is TRBV7-9 and J usage is TRBJ1-2, with 9 bases identical to TRBD1. Trimming at V came to 3 bases and at J to 4 bases, leaving 3 bases not matched to a gene. The CDR3 totals 14 residues. Germline CDR1 SEHNR, CDR2 FQNEAQ (reference sequence). DNA of the CDR3: TGTGCCAGCAGCTTCCCGGGACAGGGCTATGGCTACACCTTC. Translation: CASSFPGQGYGYTF.

This chain uses TRBV10-3 with TRBJ2-3; D possibly corresponds to TRBD2 (5 bases). CDR3 length: 13 residues. Trimming left V 10 bases short and J 2 bases short, with 13 bases between. CDR1 and CDR2 from the germline V gene are ENHRY and SYGVKD. In DNA form, the CDR3 reads TGTGCCACCCTCCGGACTGACACAGATACGCAGTATTTT. Residues: CATLRTDTDTQYF.

The chain carries TRBV30 and TRBJ2-3, with TRBD2 identical over 12 bases. CDR1 and CDR2 from the germline V gene are GTSNPN and SVGIG (reference sequence). With V trimmed by 5 bases and J by 3 bases, 9 bases remained unmatched. The CDR3 loop spans 16 amino acids. The CDR3 DNA follows: TGTGCCTGGGTTGAAAGGACTAGCGGGAAGACAGATACGCAGTATTTT. Its translation is CAWVERTSGKTDTQYF.

In its sample, this clone was seen once. The genes are TRBV2 and TRBJ1-3; D gene ambiguous. The CDR3 runs 13 residues. Germline V lookup: CDR1 SNHLY, CDR2 FYNNEI. Trimming took 7 bases from V and 0 from J, leaving 7 bases between them. The DNA for the CDR3 is TGTGCCAGCACAGATCTCTCTGGAAACACCATATATTTT. It yields the protein CASTDLSGNTIYF.

This clone was seen once. The rearrangement links TRBV23-1 to TRBJ2-2, with D perhaps matching TRBD2 (5 bases). TRBV23-1 is treated as an ORF (open reading frame) with a function not yet certain. Trimming shortened V by 2 bases and J by 2 bases, and 12 bases separated the two germline ends. The CDR3 loop spans 16 amino acids. This CDR3 is CASSQGSRTNTGELFF. The DNA for the CDR3 is TGCGCCAGCAGTCAAGGTTCTCGGACTAACACCGGGGAGCTGTTTTTT.

CDR3 in amino acids: CASRPVGTGEDGYTF. The CDR3 region has the DNA TGTGCCAGCAGACCAGTTGGGACAGGGGAGGATGGCTACACCTTC. The chain couples TRBV7-9 to TRBJ1-2; 10 nucleotides match TRBD1. The germline CDR1 and CDR2 sequences are SEHNR and FQNEAQ (reference sequence). The length of the CDR3 is 15 residues. Trimming at V came to 6 bases and at J to 6 bases, leaving 10 bases not matched to a gene.

The chain carries TRBV6-5 and TRBJ2-7; 11 positions match TRBD2. CDR3 length: 15 residues. Germline V lookup: CDR1 MNHEY, CDR2 SVGAGI. With V trimmed by 6 bases and J by 4 bases, 8 bases remained unmatched. CDR3 sequence (DNA): TGTGCCAGCAGGGGTACTAGCGGGAGCGGTTACGAGCAGTACTTC. Its translation is CASRGTSGSGYEQYF.

This chain connects TRBV11-2 to TRBJ1-1; 9 bases are shared with TRBD1. Unmatched junction bases numbered 4, after V lost 5 bases and J lost 0 bases. Germline-derived CDR1 and CDR2 are SGHAT and FQNNGV. CDR3 size: 15 residues. For the CDR3, the DNA is TGTGCCAGCAGCCCACGGGACAGGGTGAACACTGAAGCTTTCTTT. The encoded protein is CASSPRDRVNTEAFF.

V gene TRBV11-3 combines with J gene TRBJ2-7, with 8 bases fitting TRBD1. CDR1 is SGHNT, CDR2 YENEEA, per germline. The CDR3 runs to 16 residues. V dropped 2 bases and J dropped 5; count of bases not matched to a gene: 11. CDR3 sequence: CASSLRGTAGGHEQYF. The CDR3 DNA follows: TGTGCCAGCAGCTTACGGGGGACAGCAGGGGGCCACGAGCAGTACTTC.

This clone was seen once. The CDR3 spells CASSGLAGASTDTQYF. CDR3 in DNA: TGTGCCAGCAGTGGACTAGCGGGAGCTAGCACAGATACGCAGTATTTT. The chain combines TRBV6-4 with TRBJ2-3; 12 nucleotides align to TRBD2. The CDR3 consists of 16 residues. The germline V gene has CDR1 MRHNA and CDR2 SNTAGT. Trimming removed 4 bases from V and 0 bases from J; junction bases left unmatched: 2.

This chain links TRBV18 with TRBJ2-2; 13 nucleotides match TRBD2. CDR3 length: 17 amino acids. CDR1 is KGHSH, CDR2 LQKENI, per germline. Trimming removed 3 bases from V and 7 bases from J; junction bases left unmatched: 8. The DNA of the CDR3 is TGTGCCAGCTCACCTTGGGGACTAGCGGGACCCGGCGGGGAGCTGTTTTTT. Translated, it gives CASSPWGLAGPGGELFF.

The chain employs TRBV6-4 and TRBJ1-5; TRBD1 agrees at 9 bases. The CDR3 is 19 amino acids. CDR1 and CDR2 from the germline V gene are MRHNA and SNTAGT. Germline trimming cut 6 bases from V and 3 bases from J; bases unmatched to any gene: 18. The CDR3 DNA sequence: TGTGCCAGCAGGATAAAACAGGGGGCCAAAAAAAGATACAATCAGCCCCAGCATTTT. Translating it yields CASRIKQGAKKRYNQPQHF.

This chain uses TRBV6-5 with TRBJ2-7; D may be TRBD1 (6 bases). The CDR3 consists of 15 residues. Per the germline V gene, CDR1 is MNHEY and CDR2 is SVGAGI. V shed 1 base and J shed 6 bases, with 16 bases lying between them. Here the CDR3 DNA reads TGTGCCAGCAGTTACTTAGCCGGGTCGACAGGCGAGCAGTACTTC. Protein sequence: CASSYLAGSTGEQYF.

This rearrangement joins TRBV7-6 to TRBJ2-3, with 13 bases matching TRBD2. This CDR3 is 16 amino acids long. Trimming cost V 0 bases and J 6 bases; bases outside gene matches: 3. Germline lookup yields CDR1 SGHVS and CDR2 FNYEAQ. As DNA, the CDR3 is TGTGCCAGCAGCTTAGCGATGACTAGCGGGGGGGATACGCAGTATTTT. This gives the protein CASSLAMTSGGDTQYF. Variable domain in full (rest from reference TRBV7-6 and TRBJ2-3): GAGVSQSPRYKVTKRGQDVALRCDPISGHVSLYWYRQALGQGPEFLTYFNYEAQQDKSGLPNDRFSAERPEGSISTLTIQRTEQRDSAMYRCASSLAMTSGGDTQYFGPGTRLTVL.